These 28 T cell receptor beta chains originate from one sample sequenced in a study of T cell repertoires in cytomegalovirus infection. These receptors are not linked to any known antigen. TCRdb reprocessed the reads with MiXCR, giving one entry per CDR3 protein. The sample lists 830,000 or so distinct CDR3 sequences, about 30% occurring once. The source was cultured CD8+ T cells from PBMCs, collected from culture after CMV antigen stimulation. The receptors derive from a human donor in good health (CMV status not recorded). Some clones in this sample may be carry-over from other donors' samples.

The chain employs TRBV6-6 and TRBJ1-1; TRBD1 is a possible D gene (5 bases). This CDR3 contains 14 residues. V shed 3 bases and J shed 5 bases, with 13 bases lying between them. CDR1 is MNHNY and CDR2 is SVGAGI in the germline V gene (reference sequence). CDR3 DNA: TGTGCCAGCAGTTATGTCGGGGGTGGGACTGAAGCTTTCTTT. Its translation is CASSYVGGGTEAFF.

This clonotype was detected a few times. J is TRBJ2-5 and V is TRBV6-1; no firm D call. CDR1 and CDR2 (germline): MNHNS, SASEGT. V gave up 0 bases and J gave up 5 bases, with 1 base separating them. The CDR3 sequence is 11 residues long. The CDR3 is CASSEAETQYF. CDR3 in DNA: TGTGCCAGCAGTGAAGCGGAGACCCAGTACTTC.

This clonotype has a handful of counts. This rearrangement joins TRBV24-1 to TRBJ2-1, with D perhaps TRBD1 or TRBD2 (6 bases each). The CDR3 is made up of 14 amino acids. The V end was cut by 9 bases, the J end by 4 bases, with 15 bases between. Germline-derived CDR1 and CDR2 are KGHDR and SFDVKD. CDR3 nucleotides: TGTGCCACCGACTTCGGGGGCTATTACAATGAGCAGTTCTTC. Translating it yields CATDFGGYYNEQFF.

This clonotype was detected ten times or more. The chain joins TRBV20-1 to TRBJ2-4, with D perhaps matching TRBD1 (5 bases). Trimming took off 6 bases at V and 3 bases at J, with 12 bases between the two ends. The CDR3 consists of 13 residues. Germline values: CDR1 DFQATT, CDR2 SNEGSKA (reference sequence). This chain's CDR3 is CSAPPGIKNIQYF. CDR3 nucleotide sequence: TGCAGTGCCCCCCCAGGGATCAAAAACATTCAGTACTTC.

The V and J genes are TRBV29-1 and TRBJ1-1, with D possibly matching TRBD1 (6 bases). CDR1 and CDR2 from the germline V gene are SQVTM and ANQGSEA. The CDR3 runs 12 residues. The V and J ends lost 4 bases and 11 bases respectively, with 17 bases between them. The CDR3 sequence: CSVGGGSRGAFF. In DNA form, the CDR3 reads TGCAGCGTTGGAGGGGGGTCCCGCGGGGCTTTCTTT.

As for this clonotype: Being one base from a much bigger clone, this may be a read error. This rearrangement joins TRBV7-2 to TRBJ2-1; D is undetermined. Germline CDR1 is SGHTA and CDR2 is FQGNSA. Trimming shortened V by 1 base and J by 0 bases, and 10 bases separated the two germline ends. This CDR3 is built from 16 residues. The CDR3: CASSLVGVDSYNEQFF. The CDR3 DNA is TGTGCCAGCAGCTTAGTCGGAGTGGACTCCTACAATGAGCAGTTCTTC.

This clonotype was counted ten times or more. This chain joins TRBV7-6 and TRBJ1-1; 10 nucleotides agree with TRBD1. This CDR3 has 16 amino acids. V gave up 2 bases and J gave up 3 bases; unmatched junction bases: 6. Germline-derived CDR1 and CDR2 are SGHVS and FNYEAQ. CDR3 DNA sequence: TGTGCCAGCAGCTTACATCCCGGACAGGGGGACACTGAAGCTTTCTTT. As protein: CASSLHPGQGDTEAFF.

The rearrangement uses TRBV7-4 and TRBJ2-7, with D hard to call. Germline lookup yields CDR1 SGHVT and CDR2 SQSDAQ. The CDR3 is 13 amino acids. The CDR3, as DNA: TGTACCAGCAGCCACCCATCTTCCTACGAGCAGTACGTC. Translation: CTSSHPSSYEQYV.

This clonotype was picked up many times. The CDR3 is CASSLTTGNAGNTIYF. Written as DNA, the CDR3 is TGTGCCAGCAGCTTGACCACAGGGAATGCTGGAAACACCATATATTTT. The chain carries TRBV7-2 and TRBJ1-3; TRBD1 might be the D (6 bases). The length of the CDR3 is 16 residues. Trimming removed 3 bases at V and 2 bases at J, with 14 bases between. Germline assignment: CDR1 SGHTA and CDR2 FQGNSA.

This clonotype was observed a handful of times. The chain uses TRBV6-8 and TRBJ1-4; unclear D gene. V was cut by 5 bases and J by 12 bases, with 16 bases left in between. Per the germline V gene, CDR1 is MNHGY and CDR2 is SAAAGT. The CDR3 contains 13 residues. The CDR3 here is CASSPVEVSELFF. The CDR3, as DNA: TGTGCCAGCAGTCCCGTTGAAGTGTCGGAACTGTTTTTT.

This clonotype was seen more than once but under ten times. This chain uses TRBV11-3 with TRBJ2-1; TRBD2 aligns across 10 bases. This CDR3 has 19 residues. The V gene end was trimmed by 1 base and the J gene end by 2 bases; junction bases not matched to a gene: 11. Germline CDR1 SGHNT, CDR2 YENEEA. Here the CDR3 DNA reads TGTGCCAGCAGCTTAGGTGTTCTAGCGGGGGCCACACCCTACAATGAGCAGTTCTTC. It codes for CASSLGVLAGATPYNEQFF.

This clonotype showed up just a few times. The rearrangement uses TRBV28 and TRBJ2-7; D not resolved. The V gene lost 5 bases and the J gene lost 2 bases, with 10 bases spanning the gap. The CDR3 is made up of 13 amino acids. The V gene's germline CDR1 is MDHEN and CDR2 SYDVKM. The CDR3 is CASSASRTYEQYV. CDR3 sequence (DNA): TGTGCCAGCAGTGCATCCCGAACCTACGAGCAGTACGTC.

The rearrangement links TRBV5-4 to TRBJ2-3; 13 positions agree with TRBD2. The CDR3 is 18 residues long. CDR1 is SGHNT, CDR2 YYREEE, per germline (reference sequence). After removal of 2 bases from V and 0 bases from J, the junction contained 6 bases not matched to a gene. Here the CDR3 DNA reads TGTGCCAGCAGCTTCGGACTAGCGGGGGACCTTAGCACAGATACGCAGTATTTT. Its protein is CASSFGLAGDLSTDTQYF.

Only a few counts were recorded for this clonotype. The rearrangement links TRBV5-4 to TRBJ2-1; D is unclear. The germline V and J ends were trimmed by 0 bases and 0 bases, with 10 bases remaining between them. CDR3 length: 16 amino acids. Germline CDR1 is SGHNT and CDR2 is YYREEE (reference sequence). CDR3 DNA sequence: TGTGCCAGCAGCTTGGGCGCGGCTGGCTCCTACAATGAGCAGTTCTTC. The encoded protein is CASSLGAAGSYNEQFF.

The chain carries TRBV9 and TRBJ2-7; perhaps TRBD2 as D (5 bases). CDR1 SGDLS and CDR2 YYNGEE come from the germline V gene. Trimming cost V 4 bases and J 3 bases, with 17 bases left between them. The CDR3 is made up of 15 amino acids. The CDR3 sequence: CASSPLPEEDYEQYF. CDR3 bases: TGTGCCAGCAGCCCACTCCCTGAGGAGGACTACGAGCAGTACTTC.

CDR3 DNA: TGTGCCAGCAGCTCGTTCAGGAGGGAAGCTTTCTTT. This encodes CASSSFRREAFF. The genes are TRBV7-3 and TRBJ1-1; D ambiguous. V was clipped by 4 bases and J by 8 bases, with 11 bases between them. The CDR3 is 12 residues long. Germline CDR1 SGHTA, CDR2 FQGTGA.

This clonotype has only a few counts. The chain carries TRBV7-9 and TRBJ1-2; no clear D. Germline V gene lookup returns CDR1 SEHNR and CDR2 FQNEAQ (reference sequence). Trimming left V 2 bases short and J 7 bases short, with 11 bases between. This CDR3 contains 13 residues. The CDR3 DNA reads TGTGCCAGCAGCTTACCGGGAGTCGTTGGCTACACCTTC. Translated, it gives CASSLPGVVGYTF.

This sequence joins TRBV27 and TRBJ2-7; D might be TRBD1 or TRBD2, each matching 5 bases. V shed 5 bases and J shed 2 bases, with 13 bases lying between them. This CDR3 contains 14 residues. Germline V gives CDR1 MNHEY, CDR2 SMNVEV (reference sequence). CDR3 nucleotides: TGTGCCAGCAGTCCCGAGGGGTGGACCTACGAGCAGTACGTC. The encoded protein is CASSPEGWTYEQYV.

The chain links TRBV5-4 to TRBJ2-7; D ambiguous. Trimming removed 0 bases from V and 6 bases from J, with 13 bases in between. The CDR3 consists of 14 residues. Germline assignment: CDR1 SGHNT and CDR2 YYREEE (reference sequence). CDR3 loop: CASSLVTEECEQYF. CDR3 coding DNA: TGTGCCAGCAGCTTGGTAACCGAAGAATGCGAGCAGTACTTC. Complete variable domain (other parts from reference TRBV5-4 and TRBJ2-7): ETGVTQSPTHLIKTRGQQVTLRCSSQSGHNTVSWYQQALGQGPQFIFQYYREEENGRGNFPPRFSGLQFPNYSSELNVNALELDDSALYLCASSLVTEECEQYFGPGTRLTVT.

The chain uses TRBV6-5 and TRBJ2-7; TRBD1 aligns across 8 bases. The CDR3 spans 12 residues. Germline lookup yields CDR1 MNHEY and CDR2 SVGAGI. After removal of 9 bases from V and 7 bases from J, the junction contained 8 bases not matched to a gene. The CDR3 is CASGQGFREQYF. Written as DNA, the CDR3 is TGTGCCAGTGGACAGGGTTTTAGGGAGCAGTACTTC.

This rearrangement joins TRBV12-5 to TRBJ1-1; maybe TRBD1 (5 bases). The germline gives CDR1 LGHNT, CDR2 FRNRAP. The CDR3 runs 12 residues. Trimming shortened V by 2 bases and J by 11 bases, and 12 bases separated the two germline ends. CDR3 region: CASGLPRQTAFF. The CDR3 DNA follows: TGTGCTAGTGGTTTGCCCAGACAGACGGCTTTCTTT. Complete variable domain (other parts from reference TRBV12-5 and TRBJ1-1): DARVTQTPRHKVTEMGQEVTMRCQPILGHNTVFWYRQTMMQGLELLAYFRNRAPLDDSGMPKDRFSAEMPDATLATLKIQPSEPRDSAVYFCASGLPRQTAFFGQGTRLTVV.

V is TRBV4-1 and J is TRBJ1-1, with D possibly matching TRBD1 (6 bases). Germline V lookup: CDR1 MGHRA, CDR2 YSYEKL. The CDR3 length is 16 residues. The ends were cut back, 3 bases at V and 0 bases at J, with 14 bases in the middle. CDR3: CASSQSYRVMNTEAFF. CDR3 nucleotides: TGCGCCAGCAGCCAGTCCTACAGGGTAATGAACACTGAAGCTTTCTTT.

The rearrangement links TRBV4-1 to TRBJ2-1, with TRBD2 matching over 12 bases. The germline CDR1 and CDR2 sequences are MGHRA and YSYEKL. The CDR3 runs to 19 residues. After removal of 6 bases from V and 2 bases from J, the junction contained 14 bases not matched to a gene. CDR3 amino acids: CASSPGGASGGATYNEQFF. CDR3 nucleotide sequence: TGCGCCAGCAGTCCCGGTGGGGCTAGCGGGGGGGCTACCTACAATGAGCAGTTCTTC.

This clonotype was detected a few times. The CDR3 DNA follows: TGTGCCAGCAGCACCAGTCCAGAGACCCAGTACTTC. This codes for CASSTSPETQYF. V is TRBV6-1 and J is TRBJ2-5; D remains ambiguous. The germline CDR1 and CDR2 sequences are MNHNS and SASEGT. The CDR3 consists of 12 residues. The V end lost 6 bases, the J end lost 4 bases, and 9 bases lay between the germline ends.

This clonotype was counted a few times. The chain combines TRBV9 with TRBJ2-5; 13 positions match TRBD2. This CDR3 has 16 residues. After removal of 3 bases from V and 5 bases from J, the junction contained 7 bases not matched to a gene. Germline V gene data show CDR1 as SGDLS and CDR2 as YYNGEE. CDR3 protein: CASSEGTSGAGETQYF. CDR3 bases: TGTGCCAGCAGCGAAGGGACTAGCGGGGCCGGGGAGACCCAGTACTTC.

With respect to this clonotype: Its ends do not fully match the called genes, so a read error is possible. CDR3 protein: CANSLNSLTNYGYTF. CDR3 nucleotide sequence: TGTGCCAACAGTTTAAACAGCCTTACTAACTATGGCTACACCTTC. The chain is built from TRBV27 and TRBJ1-2, with D hard to call. Germline-derived CDR1 and CDR2 are MNHEY and SMNVEV (reference sequence). This CDR3 is built from 15 residues.

The chain is built from TRBV20-1 and TRBJ2-5, with no clear D. Germline CDR1 is DFQATT and CDR2 is SNEGSKA (reference sequence). The CDR3 covers 17 residues. Trimming took 0 bases from V and 7 from J, leaving 24 bases between them. The CDR3 reads CSARDSVAPIERGTQYF. CDR3 DNA: TGCAGTGCTAGAGATTCAGTGGCGCCGATCGAAAGAGGGACCCAGTACTTC.

This clonotype was recorded at least ten times. The CDR3 reads CASSFYSANTGELFF. CDR3 nucleotides: TGTGCCAGCAGCTTTTACAGCGCGAACACCGGGGAGCTGTTTTTT. The genes are TRBV7-8 and TRBJ2-2; unclear D gene. CDR3 length: 15 amino acids. In germline, CDR1 is SGHVS, CDR2 FQNEAQ. With 3 bases removed from V and 0 bases from J, the gap between germline ends came to 8 bases. The full variable domain, rest sourced from reference TRBV7-8 and TRBJ2-2, is GAGVSQSPRYKVAKRGQDVALRCDPISGHVSLFWYQQALGQGPEFLTYFQNEAQLDKSGLPSDRFFAERPEGSVSTLKIQRTQQEDSAVYLCASSFYSANTGELFFGEGSRLTVL.